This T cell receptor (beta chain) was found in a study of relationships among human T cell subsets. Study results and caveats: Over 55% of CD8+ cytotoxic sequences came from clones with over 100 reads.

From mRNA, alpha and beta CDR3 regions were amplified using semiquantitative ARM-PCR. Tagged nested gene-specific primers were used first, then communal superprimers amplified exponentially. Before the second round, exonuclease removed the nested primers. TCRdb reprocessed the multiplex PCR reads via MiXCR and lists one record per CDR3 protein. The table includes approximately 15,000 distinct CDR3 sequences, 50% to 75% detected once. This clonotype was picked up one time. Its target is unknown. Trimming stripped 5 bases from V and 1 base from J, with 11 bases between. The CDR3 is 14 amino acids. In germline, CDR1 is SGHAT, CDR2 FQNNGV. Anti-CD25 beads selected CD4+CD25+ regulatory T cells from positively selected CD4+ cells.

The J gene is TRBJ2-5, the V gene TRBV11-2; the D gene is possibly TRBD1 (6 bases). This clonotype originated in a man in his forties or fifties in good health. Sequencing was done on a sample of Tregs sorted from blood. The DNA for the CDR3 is TGTGCCAGCAGCATCGGACAGATCCAAGAGACCCAGTACTTC. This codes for CASSIGQIQETQYF.